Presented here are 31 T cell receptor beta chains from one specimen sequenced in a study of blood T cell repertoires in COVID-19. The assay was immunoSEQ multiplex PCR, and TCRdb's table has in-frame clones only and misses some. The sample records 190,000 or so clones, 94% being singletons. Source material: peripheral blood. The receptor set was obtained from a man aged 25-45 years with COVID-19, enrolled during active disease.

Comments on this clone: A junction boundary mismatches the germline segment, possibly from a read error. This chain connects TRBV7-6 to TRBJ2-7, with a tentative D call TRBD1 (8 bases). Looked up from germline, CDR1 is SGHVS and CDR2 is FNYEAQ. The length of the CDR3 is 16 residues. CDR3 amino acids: CASSLGGGTGHYEQYF. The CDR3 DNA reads TGTGCCAGCAGTTTAGGGGGGGGGACAGGCCACTACGAGCAGTACTTC.

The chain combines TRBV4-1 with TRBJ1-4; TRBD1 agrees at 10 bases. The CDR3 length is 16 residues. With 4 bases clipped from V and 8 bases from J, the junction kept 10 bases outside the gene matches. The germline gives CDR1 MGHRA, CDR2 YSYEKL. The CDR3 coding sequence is TGCGCCAGCAGCCTGAATAGGGACAGGGGCTCCGAAAAACTGTTTTTT. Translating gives CASSLNRDRGSEKLFF.

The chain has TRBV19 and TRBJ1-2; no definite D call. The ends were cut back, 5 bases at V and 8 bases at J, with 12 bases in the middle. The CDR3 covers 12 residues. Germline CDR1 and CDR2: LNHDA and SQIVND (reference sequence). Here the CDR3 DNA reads TGTGCCAGTAGTTTCTCAAGGGAGGGCTACACCTTC. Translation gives CASSFSREGYTF.

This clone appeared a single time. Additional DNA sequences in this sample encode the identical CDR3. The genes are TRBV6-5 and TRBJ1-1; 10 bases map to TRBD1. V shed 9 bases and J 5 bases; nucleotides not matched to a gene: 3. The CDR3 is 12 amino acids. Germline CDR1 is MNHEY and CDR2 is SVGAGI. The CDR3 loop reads CASRTGGTEAFF. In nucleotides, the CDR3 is TGTGCCAGTAGGACAGGGGGAACTGAAGCTTTCTTT.

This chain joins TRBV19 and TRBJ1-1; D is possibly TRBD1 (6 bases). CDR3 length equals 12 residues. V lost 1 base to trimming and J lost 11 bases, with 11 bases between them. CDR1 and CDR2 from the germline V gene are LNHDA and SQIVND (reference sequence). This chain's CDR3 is CASSIAQGLAFF. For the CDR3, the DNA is TGTGCCAGTAGTATAGCCCAGGGGCTGGCTTTCTTT.

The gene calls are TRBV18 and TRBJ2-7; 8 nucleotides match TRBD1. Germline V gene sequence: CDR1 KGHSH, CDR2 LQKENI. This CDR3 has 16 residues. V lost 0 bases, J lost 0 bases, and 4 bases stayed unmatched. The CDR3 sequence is CASSPPGTGSSYEQYF. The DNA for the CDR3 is TGTGCCAGCTCACCACCAGGGACAGGTAGCTCCTACGAGCAGTACTTC.

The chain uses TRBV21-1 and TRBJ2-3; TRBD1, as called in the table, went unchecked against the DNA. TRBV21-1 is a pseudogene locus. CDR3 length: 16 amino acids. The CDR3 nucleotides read TGTGCCAGCAGCAAACAGGACATGAGGCGGATGGATACGCAGTATTTT. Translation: CASSKQDMRRMDTQYF.

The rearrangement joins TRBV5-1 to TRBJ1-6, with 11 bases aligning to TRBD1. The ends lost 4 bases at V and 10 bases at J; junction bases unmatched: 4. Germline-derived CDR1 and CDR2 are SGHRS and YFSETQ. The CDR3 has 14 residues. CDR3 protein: CASSGGDRGSPLHF. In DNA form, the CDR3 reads TGCGCCAGCAGCGGAGGGGACAGGGGGTCACCCCTCCACTTT.

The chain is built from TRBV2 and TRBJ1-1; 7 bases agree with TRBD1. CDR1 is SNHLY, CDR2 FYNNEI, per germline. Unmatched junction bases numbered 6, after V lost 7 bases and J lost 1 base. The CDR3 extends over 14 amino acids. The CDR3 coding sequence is TGTGCCAGCACCGAGACAGGGAAGAACACTGAAGCTTTCTTT. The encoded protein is CASTETGKNTEAFF.

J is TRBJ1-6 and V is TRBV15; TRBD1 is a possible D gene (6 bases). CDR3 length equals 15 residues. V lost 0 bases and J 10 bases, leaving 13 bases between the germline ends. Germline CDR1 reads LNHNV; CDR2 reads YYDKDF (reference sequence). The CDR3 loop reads CATSRDKDRNSPLHF. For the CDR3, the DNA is TGTGCCACCAGCAGAGATAAGGACAGAAACTCACCCCTCCACTTT.

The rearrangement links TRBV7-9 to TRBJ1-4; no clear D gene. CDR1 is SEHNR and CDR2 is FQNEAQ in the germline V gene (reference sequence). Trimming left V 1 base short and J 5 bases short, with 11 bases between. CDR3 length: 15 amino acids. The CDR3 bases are TGTGCCAGCAGCTTAGAGGACGCGGGAAATGAAAAACTGTTTTTT. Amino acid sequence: CASSLEDAGNEKLFF.

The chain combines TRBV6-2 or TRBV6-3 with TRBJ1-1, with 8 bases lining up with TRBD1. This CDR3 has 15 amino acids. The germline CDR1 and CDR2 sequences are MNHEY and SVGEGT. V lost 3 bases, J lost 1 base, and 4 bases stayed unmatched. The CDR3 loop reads CASSYAGTGNTEAFF. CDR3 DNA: TGTGCCAGCAGTTATGCCGGGACAGGGAACACTGAAGCTTTCTTT.

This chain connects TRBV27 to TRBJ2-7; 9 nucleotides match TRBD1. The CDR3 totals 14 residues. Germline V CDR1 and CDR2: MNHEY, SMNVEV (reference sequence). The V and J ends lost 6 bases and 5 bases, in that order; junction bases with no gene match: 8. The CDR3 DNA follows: TGTGCCAGCAGCCGACAGGGGGTCGTGGACGAGCAGTACTTC. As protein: CASSRQGVVDEQYF.

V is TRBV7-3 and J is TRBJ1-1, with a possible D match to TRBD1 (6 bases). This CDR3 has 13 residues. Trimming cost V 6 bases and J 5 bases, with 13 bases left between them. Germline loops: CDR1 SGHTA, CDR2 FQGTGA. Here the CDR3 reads CASRLTGMTEAFF. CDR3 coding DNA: TGTGCCAGCAGACTTACAGGGATGACTGAAGCTTTCTTT.

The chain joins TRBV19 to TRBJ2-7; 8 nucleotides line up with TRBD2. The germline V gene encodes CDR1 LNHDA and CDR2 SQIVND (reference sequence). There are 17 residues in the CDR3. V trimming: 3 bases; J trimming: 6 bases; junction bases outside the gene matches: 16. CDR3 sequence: CASSISIRGGVEGEQYF. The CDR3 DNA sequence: TGTGCCAGTAGTATCTCGATTCGGGGGGGCGTGGAGGGCGAGCAGTACTTC.

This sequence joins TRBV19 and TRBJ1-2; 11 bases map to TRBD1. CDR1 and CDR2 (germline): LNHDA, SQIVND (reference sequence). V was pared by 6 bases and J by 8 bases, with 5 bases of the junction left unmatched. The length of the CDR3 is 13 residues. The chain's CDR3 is CASRKGQGDGYTF. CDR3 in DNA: TGTGCCAGTAGAAAGGGACAGGGGGACGGCTACACCTTC.

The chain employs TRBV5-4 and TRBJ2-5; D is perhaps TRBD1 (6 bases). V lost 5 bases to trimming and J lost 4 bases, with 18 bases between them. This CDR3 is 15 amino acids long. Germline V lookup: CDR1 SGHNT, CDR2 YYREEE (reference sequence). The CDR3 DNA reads TGTGCCAGCAGATCTTCCCTCACAGGGAGAGAGACCCAGTACTTC. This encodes CASRSSLTGRETQYF.

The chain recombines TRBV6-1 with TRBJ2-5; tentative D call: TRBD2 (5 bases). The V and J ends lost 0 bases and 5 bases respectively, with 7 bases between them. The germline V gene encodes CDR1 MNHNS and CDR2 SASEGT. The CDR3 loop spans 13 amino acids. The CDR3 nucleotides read TGTGCCAGCAGTGAAGCAACTAGTGAGACCCAGTACTTC. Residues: CASSEATSETQYF.

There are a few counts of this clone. The CDR3 protein is CASSSGTDNQPQHF. CDR3 coding DNA: TGCGCCAGCAGTTCCGGGACAGATAATCAGCCCCAGCATTTT. The chain joins TRBV5-1 to TRBJ1-5, with 7 bases identical to TRBD1. This CDR3 spans 14 amino acids. Germline V lookup: CDR1 SGHRS, CDR2 YFSETQ. V lost 5 bases and J lost 4; bases outside the gene matches: 6.

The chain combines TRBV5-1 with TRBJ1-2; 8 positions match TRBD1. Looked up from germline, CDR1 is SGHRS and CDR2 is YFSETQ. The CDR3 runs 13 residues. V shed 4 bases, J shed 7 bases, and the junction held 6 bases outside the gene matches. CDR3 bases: TGCGCCAGCAGCCCGGGACAGGAGGGTGGCTACACCTTC. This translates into CASSPGQEGGYTF.

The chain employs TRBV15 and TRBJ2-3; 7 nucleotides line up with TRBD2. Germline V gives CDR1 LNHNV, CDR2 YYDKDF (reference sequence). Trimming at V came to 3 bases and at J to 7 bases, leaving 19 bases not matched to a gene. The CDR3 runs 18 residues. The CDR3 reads CATSRVGLDQALPHTQYF. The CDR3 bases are TGTGCCACCAGCAGGGTTGGACTAGACCAAGCCCTGCCCCATACGCAGTATTTT.

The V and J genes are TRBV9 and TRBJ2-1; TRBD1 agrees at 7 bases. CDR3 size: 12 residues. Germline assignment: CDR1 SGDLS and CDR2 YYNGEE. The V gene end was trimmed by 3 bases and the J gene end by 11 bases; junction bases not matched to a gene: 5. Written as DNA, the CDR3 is TGTGCCAGCAGCGGGGACAGTTGGCAGCAGTTCTTC. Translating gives CASSGDSWQQFF.

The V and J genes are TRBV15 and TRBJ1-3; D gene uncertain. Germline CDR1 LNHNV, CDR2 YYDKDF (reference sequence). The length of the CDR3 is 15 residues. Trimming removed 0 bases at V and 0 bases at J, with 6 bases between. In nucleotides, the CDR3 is TGTGCCACCAGCAGAGAGGTGAGCTCTGGAAACACCATATATTTT. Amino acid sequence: CATSREVSSGNTIYF.

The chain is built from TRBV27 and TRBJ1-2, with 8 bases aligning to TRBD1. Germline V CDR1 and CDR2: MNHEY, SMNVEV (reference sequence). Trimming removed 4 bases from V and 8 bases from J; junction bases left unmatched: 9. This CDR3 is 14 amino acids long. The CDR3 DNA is TGTGCCAGCAGTTCTTCTTACAGGGGGTTGGGCTACACCTTC. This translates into CASSSSYRGLGYTF.

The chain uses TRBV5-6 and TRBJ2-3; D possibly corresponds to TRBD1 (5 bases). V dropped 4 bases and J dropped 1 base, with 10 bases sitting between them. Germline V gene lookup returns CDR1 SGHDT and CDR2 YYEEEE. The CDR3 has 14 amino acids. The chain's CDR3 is CASSRPRGTDTQYF. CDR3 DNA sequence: TGTGCCAGCAGCAGACCCAGGGGCACAGATACGCAGTATTTT. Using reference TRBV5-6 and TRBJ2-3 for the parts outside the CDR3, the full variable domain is DAGVTQSPTHLIKTRGQQVTLRCSPKSGHDTVSWYQQALGQGPQFIFQYYEEEERQRGNFPDRFSGHQFPNYSSELNVNALLLGDSALYLCASSRPRGTDTQYFGPGTRLTVL.

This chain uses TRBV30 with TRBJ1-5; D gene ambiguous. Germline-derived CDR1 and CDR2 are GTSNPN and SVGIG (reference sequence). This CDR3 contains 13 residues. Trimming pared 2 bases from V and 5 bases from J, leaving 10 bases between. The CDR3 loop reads CAWSLREDQPQHF. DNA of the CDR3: TGTGCCTGGAGTCTTCGGGAGGATCAGCCCCAGCATTTT. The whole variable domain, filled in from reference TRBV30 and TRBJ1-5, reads SQTIHQWPATLVQPVGSPLSLECTVEGTSNPNLYWYRQAAGRGLQLLFYSVGIGQISSEVPQNLSASRPQDRQFILSSKKLLLSDSGFYLCAWSLREDQPQHFGDGTRLSIL.

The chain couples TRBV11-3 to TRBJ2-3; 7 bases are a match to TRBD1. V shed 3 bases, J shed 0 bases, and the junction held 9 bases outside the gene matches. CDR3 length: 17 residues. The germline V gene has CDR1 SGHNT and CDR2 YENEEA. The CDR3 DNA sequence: TGTGCCAGCAGCTTGGGACAGACGATTTCTAGCACAGATACGCAGTATTTT. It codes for CASSLGQTISSTDTQYF.

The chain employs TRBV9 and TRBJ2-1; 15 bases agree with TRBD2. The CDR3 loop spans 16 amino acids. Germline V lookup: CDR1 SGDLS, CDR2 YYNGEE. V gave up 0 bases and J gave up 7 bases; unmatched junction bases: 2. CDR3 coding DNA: TGTGCCAGCAGCGTAGGGACTAGCGGGGGGGTTAATGAGCAGTTCTTC. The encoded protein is CASSVGTSGGVNEQFF.

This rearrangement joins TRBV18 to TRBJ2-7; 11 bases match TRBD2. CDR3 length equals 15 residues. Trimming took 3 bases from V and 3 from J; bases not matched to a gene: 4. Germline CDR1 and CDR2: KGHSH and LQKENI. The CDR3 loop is CASSPGLAGGYEQYF. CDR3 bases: TGTGCCAGCTCACCTGGGCTAGCGGGGGGCTACGAGCAGTACTTC.

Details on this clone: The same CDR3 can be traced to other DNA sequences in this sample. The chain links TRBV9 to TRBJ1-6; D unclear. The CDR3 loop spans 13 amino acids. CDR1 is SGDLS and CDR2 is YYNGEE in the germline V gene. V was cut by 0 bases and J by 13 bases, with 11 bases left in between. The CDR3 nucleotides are TGTGCCAGCAGCGTAGGCTCTAATAGTCCCCTCCACTTT. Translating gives CASSVGSNSPLHF.

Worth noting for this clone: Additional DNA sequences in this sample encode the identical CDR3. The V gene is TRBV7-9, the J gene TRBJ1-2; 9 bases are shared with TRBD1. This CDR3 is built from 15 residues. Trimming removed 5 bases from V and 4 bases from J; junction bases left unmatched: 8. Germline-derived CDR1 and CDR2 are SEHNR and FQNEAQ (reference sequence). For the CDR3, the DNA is TGTGCCAGCAGCCCAAACAGGGGGCAAATCTATGGCTACACCTTC. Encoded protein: CASSPNRGQIYGYTF.